These 26 T cell receptor beta chains were sequenced from one sample in a study of cytomegalovirus exposure and HLA in healthy donors. Only in-frame clones appear in the TCRdb table, and some are missing; sequencing was by immunoSEQ multiplex PCR. The sample carries a few hundred thousand clones, approximately 84% recorded once. Sample: PBMCs. The source of these receptors is a man aged 18-30 years in good health and CMV-seropositive.

The rearrangement uses TRBV9 and TRBJ1-2; 7 nucleotides agree with TRBD1. CDR3 size: 16 residues. Trimming removed 0 bases from V and 6 bases from J; junction bases left unmatched: 11. Germline CDR1 is SGDLS and CDR2 is YYNGEE. The CDR3 nucleotides are TGTGCCAGCAGCGTAGAAGGCTGGACAGGTGATCATGGCTACACCTTC. It translates to CASSVEGWTGDHGYTF.

The chain is built from TRBV28 and TRBJ2-7, with D uncertain. Germline V gene sequence: CDR1 MDHEN, CDR2 SYDVKM. CDR3 length equals 13 residues. Trimming took off 6 bases at V and 2 bases at J, with 11 bases between the two ends. As DNA, the CDR3 is TGTGCCAGCAGCACTCAGGTTCCCTACGAGCAGTACTTC. It specifies CASSTQVPYEQYF.

The chain couples TRBV7-2 to TRBJ2-5; 12 bases are a match to TRBD2. Per germline, CDR1 SGHTA and CDR2 FQGNSA. The CDR3 sequence is 17 residues long. The junction had 7 bases not matched to a gene; V was cut back by 3 bases and J by 2 bases. CDR3 protein: CASSFRGLAGPQETQYF. In nucleotides, the CDR3 is TGTGCCAGCAGCTTCAGGGGACTAGCGGGCCCACAAGAGACCCAGTACTTC.

The V call is TRBV6-6, the J call TRBJ2-3, with D unresolved. V lost 6 bases, J lost 2 bases, and 3 bases lay in between. The CDR3 sequence is 11 residues long. CDR1 and CDR2 (germline): MNHNY, SVGAGI (reference sequence). The CDR3 DNA follows: TGTGCCAGCAGCCCCACAGATACGCAGTATTTT. Its protein is CASSPTDTQYF.

The rearrangement links TRBV9 to TRBJ2-3, with D maybe TRBD2 (6 bases). CDR1 is SGDLS, CDR2 YYNGEE, per germline. Trimming removed 4 bases at V and 5 bases at J, with 17 bases between. The CDR3 has 15 amino acids. Written as DNA, the CDR3 is TGTGCCAGCAGCACTAGGGGACTCCATGGAGATACGCAGTATTTT. This codes for CASSTRGLHGDTQYF.

The CDR3: CASSTMSNQPQHF. The CDR3, as DNA: TGTGCCAGTAGTACGATGAGCAATCAGCCCCAGCATTTT. This sequence joins TRBV19 and TRBJ1-5; D unresolved. From germline, CDR1 is LNHDA and CDR2 SQIVND (reference sequence). V was cut by 4 bases and J by 1 base, with 5 bases left in between. The CDR3 totals 13 residues.

The genes are TRBV6-6 and TRBJ1-5, with TRBD1 identical over 9 bases. V gave up 2 bases and J gave up 6 bases; unmatched junction bases: 5. Germline V CDR1 and CDR2: MNHNY, SVGAGI (reference sequence). The CDR3 is 15 amino acids. CDR3 protein: CASSYARDRAQPQHF. Here the CDR3 DNA reads TGTGCCAGCAGTTACGCAAGGGACAGGGCTCAGCCCCAGCATTTT.

V and J are TRBV18 and TRBJ1-1, with D unresolved. Trimming took 3 bases from V and 0 from J, leaving 17 bases between them. The CDR3 is made up of 17 amino acids. Germline CDR1 KGHSH, CDR2 LQKENI. The CDR3 is CASSPDPPPTMNTEAFF. The CDR3 region has the DNA TGTGCCAGCTCACCCGACCCCCCACCAACTATGAACACTGAAGCTTTCTTT.

The chain recombines TRBV27 with TRBJ1-5, with 7 bases that match TRBD1. This CDR3 is 14 amino acids long. Germline CDR1 reads MNHEY; CDR2 reads SMNVEV (reference sequence). The ends lost 5 bases at V and 6 bases at J; junction bases unmatched: 7. CDR3 residues: CASSPTGPSQPQHF. CDR3 nucleotide sequence: TGTGCCAGCAGTCCGACAGGGCCTAGTCAGCCCCAGCATTTT.

The genes are TRBV29-1 and TRBJ2-7; D is possibly TRBD1 (7 bases). The CDR3 extends over 14 amino acids. Germline CDR1 reads SQVTM; CDR2 reads ANQGSEA. Trimming removed 7 bases at V and 3 bases at J, with 19 bases between. CDR3 sequence (DNA): TGCAGCGCTTTGGGGGCAGGGGGGTACTACGAGCAGTACTTC. Its translation is CSALGAGGYYEQYF.

The V call is TRBV28, the J call TRBJ2-4; no definite D call. The CDR3 consists of 15 residues. CDR1 is MDHEN, CDR2 SYDVKM, per germline. Trimming removed 3 bases at V and 1 base at J, with 10 bases between. The CDR3, as DNA: TGTGCCAGCAGTTTCCCCAGCCCCGCCAAAAACATTCAGTACTTC. This encodes CASSFPSPAKNIQYF.

The chain carries TRBV15 and TRBJ2-7; D is perhaps TRBD2 (6 bases). The CDR3 runs 15 residues. V dropped 0 bases and J dropped 5 bases, with 14 bases sitting between them. The germline V gene has CDR1 LNHNV and CDR2 YYDKDF (reference sequence). Written as DNA, the CDR3 is TGTGCCACCAGCAGAGATGGGGACTTAGGCCACGAGCAGTACTTC. Translated, it gives CATSRDGDLGHEQYF.

The chain combines TRBV5-6 with TRBJ2-7; the D gene is possibly TRBD2 (6 bases). V lost 0 bases to trimming and J lost 5 bases, with 12 bases between them. The V gene's germline CDR1 is SGHDT and CDR2 YYEEEE. CDR3 length: 14 amino acids. The CDR3 bases are TGTGCCAGCAGCTTGGCGGCGGGACGAGACGAGCAGTACTTC. Encoded protein: CASSLAAGRDEQYF.

The chain uses TRBV7-6 and TRBJ2-7; the match to TRBD2 covers 7 bases. The CDR3 loop spans 15 amino acids. The V gene end was trimmed by 5 bases and the J gene end by 6 bases; junction bases not matched to a gene: 13. Looked up from germline, CDR1 is SGHVS and CDR2 is FNYEAQ. This CDR3 is CASSGGLTSGGEQYF. CDR3 nucleotides: TGTGCCAGCAGCGGGGGACTCACCTCGGGGGGCGAGCAGTACTTC.

The rearrangement joins TRBV7-9 to TRBJ2-7; TRBD2 matches 12 bases. The V segment lost 4 bases and the J segment 2 bases; nucleotides outside the gene matches: 3. The length of the CDR3 is 15 residues. Germline V CDR1 and CDR2: SEHNR, FQNEAQ (reference sequence). This CDR3 is CASSSTSGSAYEQYF. CDR3 coding DNA: TGTGCCAGCAGCTCGACTAGCGGGAGCGCCTACGAGCAGTACTTC.

This chain connects TRBV4-3 to TRBJ2-2; D remains unclear. CDR3 length: 14 residues. Germline CDR1 LGHNA, CDR2 YSLEER. V lost 4 bases and J 6 bases, leaving 12 bases between the germline ends. In DNA form, the CDR3 reads TGCGCCAGCAGCCTCATAGGAAGGTCCGGGGAGCTGTTTTTT. It yields the protein CASSLIGRSGELFF.

This clone was counted only a few times. This chain uses TRBV7-9 with TRBJ1-2, with 7 bases lining up with TRBD1. The CDR3 has 13 amino acids. Germline values: CDR1 SEHNR, CDR2 FQNEAQ (reference sequence). The J segment lost 5 bases and the V segment lost 5 bases, leaving 5 bases of the junction unmatched. For the CDR3, the DNA is TGTGCCAGCAGCACAATACAGGGGTATGGCTACACCTTC. This translates into CASSTIQGYGYTF.

This chain uses TRBV15 with TRBJ1-2; TRBD1 is a possible D gene (5 bases). Germline loops: CDR1 LNHNV, CDR2 YYDKDF (reference sequence). V lost 0 bases and J 8 bases, leaving 16 bases between the germline ends. This CDR3 contains 15 residues. The CDR3: CATSRDRWDQGGYTF. CDR3 sequence (DNA): TGTGCCACCAGCAGAGATAGATGGGACCAAGGAGGCTACACCTTC.

V gene TRBV9 combines with J gene TRBJ2-1; D remains unclear. The CDR3 is made up of 12 amino acids. The V gene's germline CDR1 is SGDLS and CDR2 YYNGEE. Trimming took 0 bases from V and 9 from J, leaving 7 bases between them. The CDR3 bases are TGTGCCAGCAGCGTAGGGGTCAGTGAGCAGTTCTTC. It specifies CASSVGVSEQFF.

The gene calls are TRBV29-1 and TRBJ1-1; no firm D call. CDR1 and CDR2 (germline): SQVTM, ANQGSEA. This CDR3 is 12 amino acids long. The ends were cut back, 3 bases at V and 1 base at J, with 6 bases in the middle. The CDR3 region has the DNA TGCAGCGTTGACAGAGGGAACACTGAAGCTTTCTTT. This gives the protein CSVDRGNTEAFF.

CDR3 nucleotide sequence: TGTGCCAGCAGTTTGGGGTCCGGGACCCCGAAGGAGACCCAGTACTTC. Amino acid sequence: CASSLGSGTPKETQYF. The chain uses TRBV27 and TRBJ2-5, with D possibly called TRBD1 or TRBD2 (5 bases each). The CDR3 is 16 residues long. Looked up from germline, CDR1 is MNHEY and CDR2 is SMNVEV (reference sequence). Trimming took 3 bases from V and 5 from J, leaving 19 bases between them.

Remarks on this clone: The same CDR3 also results from other DNA sequences found in this sample. The chain couples TRBV11-2 to TRBJ2-7; 11 bases match TRBD2. The CDR3 loop spans 14 amino acids. V shed 2 bases and J 4 bases; nucleotides not matched to a gene: 1. CDR1 SGHAT and CDR2 FQNNGV come from the germline V gene. The CDR3 region has the DNA TGTGCCAGCAGCTTAACTAGCGGGAGTTACGAGCAGTACTTC. Its protein is CASSLTSGSYEQYF. The full variable domain, completed using reference TRBV11-2 and TRBJ2-7, is EAGVAQSPRYKIIEKRQSVAFWCNPISGHATLYWYQQILGQGPKLLIQFQNNGVVDDSQLPKDRFSAERLKGVDSTLKIQPAKLEDSAVYLCASSLTSGSYEQYFGPGTRLTVT.

This rearrangement joins TRBV6-1 to TRBJ1-2; D is perhaps TRBD1 (5 bases). Germline V gene data show CDR1 as MNHNS and CDR2 as SASEGT. The CDR3 spans 13 residues. Trimming cost V 3 bases and J 5 bases, with 10 bases left between them. The DNA of the CDR3 is TGTGCCAGCAGTGATAGGAGGGGATATGGCTACACCTTC. It specifies CASSDRRGYGYTF.

V usage is TRBV6-5 and J usage is TRBJ1-2; no clear D gene. Germline V lookup: CDR1 MNHEY, CDR2 SVGAGI. V lost 0 bases to trimming and J lost 2 bases, with 13 bases between them. This CDR3 has 16 amino acids. CDR3 nucleotides: TGTGCCAGCAGTTACTCCAGCGGGGTGGGGAACTATGGCTACACCTTC. This translates into CASSYSSGVGNYGYTF.

The CDR3 nucleotides read TGTGCCAGCAGTTTAGGGGGGCTCTCCTACGAGCAGTACTTC. Protein sequence: CASSLGGLSYEQYF. The V and J genes are TRBV28 and TRBJ2-7, with D tentatively TRBD1 or TRBD2 (6 bases each). V lost 2 bases and J 0 bases, leaving 8 bases between the germline ends. Per the germline V gene, CDR1 is MDHEN and CDR2 is SYDVKM. CDR3 length: 14 amino acids.

The rearrangement links TRBV5-1 to TRBJ1-2, with a tentative D call TRBD1 (5 bases). The germline CDR1 and CDR2 sequences are SGHRS and YFSETQ. V was trimmed by 5 bases and J by 6 bases, leaving 17 bases between them. This CDR3 is built from 14 residues. The CDR3 nucleotides read TGCGCCAGCAGACCCCCGGGACGAATGGATGGCTACACCTTC. Its protein is CASRPPGRMDGYTF.